The next 7 T cell receptor beta chains were all read from a single sample in a study of T cells in Graves' hyperthyroidism and ophthalmopathy. TCR beta CDR3 sequences were amplified from RNA transcripts. The HTBI set primed first-round TCR CDR3 RT-PCR. TCRdb ran MiXCR on the multiplex PCR reads and lists one entry per CDR3 protein. The table records around 660,000 distinct CDR3 sequences, nearly 45% of them present only once. Source material: peripheral blood or thyroid tissue (not recorded which). These receptor sequences come from an adult man with Graves' disease, either hyperthyroidism or ophthalmopathy (not recorded which).

This sequence joins TRBV29-1 and TRBJ2-7; 8 nucleotides align to TRBD1. Germline CDR1 and CDR2: SQVTM and ANQGSEA. The CDR3 sequence is 15 residues long. V lost 7 bases and J lost 4; bases outside the gene matches: 15. The CDR3 region is CSAWITIQGGYEQYF. The CDR3 region has the DNA TGCAGCGCCTGGATAACAATACAGGGGGGATACGAGCAGTACTTC.

At least ten counts were recorded for this clonotype. The V and J genes are TRBV2 and TRBJ2-2; TRBD1 matches at 9 bases. The CDR3 runs to 15 residues. Germline assignment: CDR1 SNHLY and CDR2 FYNNEI. V was clipped by 4 bases and J by 2 bases; unmatched bases: 2. This CDR3 reads CASSGDRVNTGELFF. The CDR3 coding sequence is TGTGCCAGCAGTGGGGACAGGGTCAACACCGGGGAGCTGTTTTTT.

This clonotype has a count of ten or more. This chain joins TRBV10-3 and TRBJ1-2; tentatively, D is TRBD1 (5 bases). There are 14 residues in the CDR3. Trimming took off 5 bases at V and 6 bases at J, with 16 bases between the two ends. CDR1 is ENHRY and CDR2 is SYGVKD in the germline V gene. The DNA for the CDR3 is TGTGCCATCAGTACAGAAGACAGACTAGATGGCTACACCTTC. Translated, it gives CAISTEDRLDGYTF.

The genes are TRBV29-1 and TRBJ2-5; TRBD2 aligns across 8 bases. Germline lookup yields CDR1 SQVTM and CDR2 ANQGSEA. V trimming: 8 bases; J trimming: 2 bases; junction bases outside the gene matches: 4. The CDR3 is made up of 12 amino acids. CDR3 sequence reads: CSSGTRQETQYF. The CDR3 DNA sequence: TGCAGCTCCGGGACTAGGCAAGAGACCCAGTACTTC.

This clonotype occurred a few times. The chain employs TRBV7-9 and TRBJ2-7, with 9 positions matching TRBD1. The CDR3 sequence is 14 residues long. The V gene's germline CDR1 is SEHNR and CDR2 FQNEAQ (reference sequence). Losses at the gene ends were 5 bases for V and 5 bases for J; bases not matched to a gene: 7. The CDR3 DNA is TGTGCCAGCAGCCAGACAGGGGGATCCCACGAGCAGTACTTC. Its translation: CASSQTGGSHEQYF.

The V gene is TRBV9, the J gene TRBJ2-7; maybe TRBD2 (7 bases). CDR1 SGDLS and CDR2 YYNGEE come from the germline V gene. The V end lost 4 bases, the J end lost 6 bases, and 17 bases lay between the germline ends. CDR3 length equals 14 residues. CDR3 sequence reads: CASSRGAGTSEQYF. In DNA form, the CDR3 reads TGTGCCAGCAGCCGGGGGGCGGGGACCAGCGAGCAGTACTTC.

Points on this clonotype: A read error is possible here, since a much larger clone lies one base away. The chain couples TRBV15 to TRBJ1-5; TRBD1 is a possible D gene (5 bases). Germline-derived CDR1 and CDR2 are LNHNV and YYDKDF (reference sequence). Deletions cut 0 bases from V and 3 bases from J, with 9 bases between. CDR3 size: 15 residues. CDR3 sequence (DNA): TGTGCCACCAGCAGAGACGGGGCGTTCAATCAGCCCCAGCATTTT. This codes for CATSRDGAFNQPQHF.